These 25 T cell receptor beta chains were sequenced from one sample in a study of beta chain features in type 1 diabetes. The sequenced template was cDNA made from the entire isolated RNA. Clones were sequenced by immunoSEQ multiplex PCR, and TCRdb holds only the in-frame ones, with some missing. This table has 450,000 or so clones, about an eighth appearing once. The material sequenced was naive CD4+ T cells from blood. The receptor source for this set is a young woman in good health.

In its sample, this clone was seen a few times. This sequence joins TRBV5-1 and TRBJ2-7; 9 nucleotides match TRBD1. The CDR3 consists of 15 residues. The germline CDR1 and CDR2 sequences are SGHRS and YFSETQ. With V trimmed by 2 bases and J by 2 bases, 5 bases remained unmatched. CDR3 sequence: CASSLTTGGPYEQYF. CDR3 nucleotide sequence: TGCGCCAGCAGCTTAACGACAGGGGGTCCCTACGAGCAGTACTTC.

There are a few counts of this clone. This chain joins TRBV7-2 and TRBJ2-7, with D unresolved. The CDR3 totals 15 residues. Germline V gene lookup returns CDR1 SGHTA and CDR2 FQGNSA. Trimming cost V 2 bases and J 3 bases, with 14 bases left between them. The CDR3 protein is CASSLSLTAYYEQYF. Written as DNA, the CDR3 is TGTGCCAGCAGCTTATCTTTGACGGCCTACTACGAGCAGTACTTC. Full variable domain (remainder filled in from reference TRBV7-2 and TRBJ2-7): GAGVSQSPSNKVTEKGKDVELRCDPISGHTALYWYRQSLGQGLEFLIYFQGNSAPDKSGLPSDRFSAERTGGSVSTLTIQRTQQEDSAVYLCASSLSLTAYYEQYFGPGTRLTVT.

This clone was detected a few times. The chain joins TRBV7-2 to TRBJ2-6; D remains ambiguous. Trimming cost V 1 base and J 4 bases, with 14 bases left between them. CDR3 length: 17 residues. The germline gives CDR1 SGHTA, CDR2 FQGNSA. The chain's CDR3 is CASSLGAWSDGANVLTF. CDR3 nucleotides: TGTGCCAGCAGCTTAGGTGCTTGGTCCGACGGGGCCAACGTCCTGACTTTC.

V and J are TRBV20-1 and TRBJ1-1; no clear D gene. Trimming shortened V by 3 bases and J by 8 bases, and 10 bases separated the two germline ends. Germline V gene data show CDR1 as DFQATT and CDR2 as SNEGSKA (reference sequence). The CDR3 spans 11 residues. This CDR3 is CSARRSHEAFF. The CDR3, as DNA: TGCAGTGCTAGGAGAAGTCACGAAGCTTTCTTT.

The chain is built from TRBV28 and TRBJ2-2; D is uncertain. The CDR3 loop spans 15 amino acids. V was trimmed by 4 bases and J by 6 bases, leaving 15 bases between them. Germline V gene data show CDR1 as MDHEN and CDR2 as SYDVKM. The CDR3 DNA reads TGTGCCAGCAGTTCCTATTGGGTTAGGGCCGGGGAGCTGTTTTTT. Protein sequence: CASSSYWVRAGELFF. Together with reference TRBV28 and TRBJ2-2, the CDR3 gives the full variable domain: DVKVTQSSRYLVKRTGEKVFLECVQDMDHENMFWYRQDPGLGLRLIYFSYDVKMKEKGDIPEGYSVSREKKERFSLILESASTNQTSMYLCASSSYWVRAGELFFGEGSRLTVL.

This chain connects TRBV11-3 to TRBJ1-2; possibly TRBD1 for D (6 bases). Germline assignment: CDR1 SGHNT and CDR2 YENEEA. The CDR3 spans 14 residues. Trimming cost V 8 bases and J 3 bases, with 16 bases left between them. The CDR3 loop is CASGSGRTDYGYTF. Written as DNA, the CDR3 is TGTGCCAGCGGATCGGGGAGGACAGACTATGGCTACACCTTC.

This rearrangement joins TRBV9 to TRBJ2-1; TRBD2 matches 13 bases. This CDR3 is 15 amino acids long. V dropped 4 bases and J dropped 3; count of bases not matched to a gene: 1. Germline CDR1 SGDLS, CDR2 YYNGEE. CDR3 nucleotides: TGTGCCAGCAGCAGGACTAGCGGGAGCTACAATGAGCAGTTCTTC. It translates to CASSRTSGSYNEQFF.

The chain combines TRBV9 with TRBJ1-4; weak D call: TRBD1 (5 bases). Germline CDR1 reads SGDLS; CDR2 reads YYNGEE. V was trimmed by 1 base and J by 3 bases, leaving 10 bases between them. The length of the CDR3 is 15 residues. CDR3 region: CASSVTGAPNEKLFF. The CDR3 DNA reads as TGTGCCAGCAGCGTAACTGGGGCACCTAATGAAAAACTGTTTTTT.

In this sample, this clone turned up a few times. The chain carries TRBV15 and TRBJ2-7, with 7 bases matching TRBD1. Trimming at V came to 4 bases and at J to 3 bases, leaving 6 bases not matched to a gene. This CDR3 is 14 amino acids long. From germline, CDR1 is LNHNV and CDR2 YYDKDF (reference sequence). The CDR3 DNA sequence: TGTGCCACCAGCATGCAGGGACAGAGCTACGAGCAGTACGTC. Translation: CATSMQGQSYEQYV.

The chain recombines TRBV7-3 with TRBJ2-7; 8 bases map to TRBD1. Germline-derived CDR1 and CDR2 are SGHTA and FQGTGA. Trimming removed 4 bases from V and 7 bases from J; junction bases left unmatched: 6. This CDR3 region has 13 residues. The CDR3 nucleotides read TGTGCCAGCAGCTCCTCAGGGGGCGGAGAGCAGTACTTC. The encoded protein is CASSSSGGGEQYF.

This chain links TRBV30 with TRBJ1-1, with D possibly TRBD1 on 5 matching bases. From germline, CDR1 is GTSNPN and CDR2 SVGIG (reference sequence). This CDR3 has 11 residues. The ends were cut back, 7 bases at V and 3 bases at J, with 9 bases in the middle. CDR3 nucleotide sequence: TGTGCCTACAAGGGGTACACTGAAGCTTTCTTT. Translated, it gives CAYKGYTEAFF.

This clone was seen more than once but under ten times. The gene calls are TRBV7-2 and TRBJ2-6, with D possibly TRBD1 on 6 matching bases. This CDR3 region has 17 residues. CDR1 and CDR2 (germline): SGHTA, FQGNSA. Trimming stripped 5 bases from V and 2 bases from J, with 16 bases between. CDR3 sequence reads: CASSPPQGWAGANVLTF. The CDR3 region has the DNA TGTGCCAGCAGCCCACCACAGGGCTGGGCTGGGGCCAACGTCCTGACTTTC.

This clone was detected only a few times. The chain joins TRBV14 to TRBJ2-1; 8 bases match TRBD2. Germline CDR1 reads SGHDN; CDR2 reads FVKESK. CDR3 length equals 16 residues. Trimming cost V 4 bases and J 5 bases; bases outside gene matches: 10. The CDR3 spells CASSLVSGRVDNEQFF. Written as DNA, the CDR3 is TGTGCCAGCAGCCTTGTCAGCGGGAGAGTGGACAATGAGCAGTTCTTC. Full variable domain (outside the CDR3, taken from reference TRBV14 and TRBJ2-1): EAGVTQFPSHSVIEKGQTVTLRCDPISGHDNLYWYRRVMGKEIKFLLHFVKESKQDESGMPNNRFLAERTGGTYSTLKVQPAELEDSGVYFCASSLVSGRVDNEQFFGPGTRLTVL.

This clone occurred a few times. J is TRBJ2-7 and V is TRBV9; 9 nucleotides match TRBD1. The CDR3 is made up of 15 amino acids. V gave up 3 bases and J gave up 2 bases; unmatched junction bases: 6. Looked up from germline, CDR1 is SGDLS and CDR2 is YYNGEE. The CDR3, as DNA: TGTGCCAGCAGCGGATACGACAGGGGGGCCTACGAGCAGTACTTC. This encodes CASSGYDRGAYEQYF.

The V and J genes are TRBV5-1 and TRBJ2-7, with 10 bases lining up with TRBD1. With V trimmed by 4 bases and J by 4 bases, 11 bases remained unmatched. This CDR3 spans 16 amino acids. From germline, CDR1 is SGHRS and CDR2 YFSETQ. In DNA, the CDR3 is TGCGCCAGCAGCCTTACGATGGGACAGGGGTCGTACGAGCAGTACTTC. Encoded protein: CASSLTMGQGSYEQYF.

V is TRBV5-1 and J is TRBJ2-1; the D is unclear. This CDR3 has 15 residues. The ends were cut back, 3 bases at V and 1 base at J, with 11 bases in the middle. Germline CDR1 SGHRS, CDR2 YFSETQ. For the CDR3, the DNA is TGCGCCAGCAGCTACACACGAACTTCCTACAATGAGCAGTTCTTC. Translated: CASSYTRTSYNEQFF. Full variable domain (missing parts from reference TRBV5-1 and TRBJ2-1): KAGVTQTPRYLIKTRGQQVTLSCSPISGHRSVSWYQQTPGQGLQFLFEYFSETQRNKGNFPGRFSGRQFSNSRSEMNVSTLELGDSALYLCASSYTRTSYNEQFFGPGTRLTVL.

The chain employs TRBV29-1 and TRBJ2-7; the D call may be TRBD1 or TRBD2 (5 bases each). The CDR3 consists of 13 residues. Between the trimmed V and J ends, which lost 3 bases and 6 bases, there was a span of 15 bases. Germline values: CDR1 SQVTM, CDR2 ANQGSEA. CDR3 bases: TGCAGCGTTGACGTCCAGGGTGGGGGCGAGCAGTACTTC. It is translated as CSVDVQGGGEQYF.

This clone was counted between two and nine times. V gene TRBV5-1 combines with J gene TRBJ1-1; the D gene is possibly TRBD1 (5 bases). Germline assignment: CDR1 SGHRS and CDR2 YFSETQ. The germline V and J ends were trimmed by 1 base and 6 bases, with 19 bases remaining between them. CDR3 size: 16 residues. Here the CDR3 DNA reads TGCGCCAGCAGCTTGCGTAGTTCGGACGAAGGGGCTGAAGCTTTCTTT. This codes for CASSLRSSDEGAEAFF.

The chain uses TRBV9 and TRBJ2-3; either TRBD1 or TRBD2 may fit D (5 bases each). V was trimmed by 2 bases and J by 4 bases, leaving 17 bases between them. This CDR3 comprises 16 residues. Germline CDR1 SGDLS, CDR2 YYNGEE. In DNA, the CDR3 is TGTGCCAGCAGCGTCGGGAACCTCAGGGTGTCAGATACGCAGTATTTT. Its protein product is CASSVGNLRVSDTQYF.

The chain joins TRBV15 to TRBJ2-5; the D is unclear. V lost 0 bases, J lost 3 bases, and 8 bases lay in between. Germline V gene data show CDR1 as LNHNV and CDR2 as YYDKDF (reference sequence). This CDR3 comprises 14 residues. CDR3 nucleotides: TGTGCCACCAGCAGAGATCTGGCAGAAGAGACCCAGTACTTC. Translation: CATSRDLAEETQYF.

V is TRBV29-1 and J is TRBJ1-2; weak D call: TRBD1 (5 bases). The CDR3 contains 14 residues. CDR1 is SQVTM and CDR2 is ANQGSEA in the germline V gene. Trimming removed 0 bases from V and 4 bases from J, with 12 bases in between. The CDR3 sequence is CSVEDLGGTYGYTF. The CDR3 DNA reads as TGCAGCGTTGAAGATCTTGGGGGGACCTATGGCTACACCTTC. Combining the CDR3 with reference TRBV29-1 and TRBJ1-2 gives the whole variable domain SAVISQKPSRDICQRGTSLTIQCQVDSQVTMMFWYRQQPGQSLTLIATANQGSEATYESGFVIDKFPISRPNLTFSTLTVSNMSPEDSSIYLCSVEDLGGTYGYTFGSGTRLTVV.

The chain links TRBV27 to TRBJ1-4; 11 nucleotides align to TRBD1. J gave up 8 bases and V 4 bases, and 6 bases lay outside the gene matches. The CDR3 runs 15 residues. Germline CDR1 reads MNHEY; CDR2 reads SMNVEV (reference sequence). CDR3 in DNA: TGTGCCAGCAGTTCGTGGACAGGGGGCGAAGAAAAACTGTTTTTT. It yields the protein CASSSWTGGEEKLFF. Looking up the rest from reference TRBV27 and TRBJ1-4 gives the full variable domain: EAQVTQNPRYLITVTGKKLTVTCSQNMNHEYMSWYRQDPGLGLRQIYYSMNVEVTDKGDVPEGYKVSRKEKRNFPLILESPSPNQTSLYFCASSSWTGGEEKLFFGSGTQLSVL.

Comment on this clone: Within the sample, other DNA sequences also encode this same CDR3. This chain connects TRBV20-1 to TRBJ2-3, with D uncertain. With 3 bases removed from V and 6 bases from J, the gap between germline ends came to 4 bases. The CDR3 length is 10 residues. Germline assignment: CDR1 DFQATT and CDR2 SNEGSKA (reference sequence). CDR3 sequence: CSASSDTQYF. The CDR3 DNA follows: TGCAGTGCTAGTTCCGATACGCAGTATTTT.

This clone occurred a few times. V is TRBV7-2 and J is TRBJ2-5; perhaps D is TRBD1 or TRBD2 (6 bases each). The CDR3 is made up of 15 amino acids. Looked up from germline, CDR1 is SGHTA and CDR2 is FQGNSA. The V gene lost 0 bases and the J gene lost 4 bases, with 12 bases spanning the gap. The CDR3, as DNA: TGTGCCAGCAGCTTAGCATTGGGGGGCGGAGAGACCCAGTACTTC. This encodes CASSLALGGGETQYF. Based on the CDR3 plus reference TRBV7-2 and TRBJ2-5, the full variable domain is GAGVSQSPSNKVTEKGKDVELRCDPISGHTALYWYRQSLGQGLEFLIYFQGNSAPDKSGLPSDRFSAERTGGSVSTLTIQRTQQEDSAVYLCASSLALGGGETQYFGPGTRLLVL.

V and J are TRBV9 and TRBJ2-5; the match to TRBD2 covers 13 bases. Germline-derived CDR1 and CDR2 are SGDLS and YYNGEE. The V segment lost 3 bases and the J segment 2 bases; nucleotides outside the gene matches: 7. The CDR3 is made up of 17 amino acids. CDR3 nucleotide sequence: TGTGCCAGCAGCGCAGGACTAGCGGGGGCCAAACAAGAGACCCAGTACTTC. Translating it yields CASSAGLAGAKQETQYF.